The clone carrying this T cell receptor (beta chain) occurred a few times. These data are taken from a study of blood T cell repertoires in COVID-19. V gave up 3 bases and J gave up 8 bases; unmatched junction bases: 9. CDR1 and CDR2 (germline): LGHDT, YNNKEL (reference sequence). CDR3 length: 15 amino acids. The protocol was immunoSEQ multiplex PCR, while the TCRdb copy is restricted to in-frame clones and leaves out a portion. The table includes around 18,000 clones, over 60% detected once. This sequence was found in a man between 65 and 85 years old with COVID-19, enrolled during active disease. The gene calls are TRBV3-1 (or the pseudogene TRBV3-2) and TRBJ2-1; 8 nucleotides align to TRBD2. Sample: peripheral blood. CDR3 DNA sequence: TGTGCCAGCAGCCACAGCGGGAGATATGGGGATGAGCAGTTCTTC. It is translated as CASSHSGRYGDEQFF.